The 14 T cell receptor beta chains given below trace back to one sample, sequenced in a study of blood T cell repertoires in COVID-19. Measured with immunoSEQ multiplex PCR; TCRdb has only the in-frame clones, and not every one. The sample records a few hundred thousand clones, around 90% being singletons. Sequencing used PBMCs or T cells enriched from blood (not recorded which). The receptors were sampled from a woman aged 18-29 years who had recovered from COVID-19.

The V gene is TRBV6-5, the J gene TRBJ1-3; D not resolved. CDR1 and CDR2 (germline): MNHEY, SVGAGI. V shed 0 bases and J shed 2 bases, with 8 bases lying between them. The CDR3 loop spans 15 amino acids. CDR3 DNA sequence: TGTGCCAGCAGTTACTCAGCAGGCACTGGAAACACCATATATTTT. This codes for CASSYSAGTGNTIYF.

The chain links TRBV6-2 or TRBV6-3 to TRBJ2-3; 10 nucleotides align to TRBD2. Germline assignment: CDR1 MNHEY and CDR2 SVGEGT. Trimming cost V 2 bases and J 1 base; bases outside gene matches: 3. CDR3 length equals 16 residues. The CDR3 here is CASSYHSGGGTDTQYF. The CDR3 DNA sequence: TGTGCCAGCAGTTACCACAGCGGGGGGGGCACAGATACGCAGTATTTT.

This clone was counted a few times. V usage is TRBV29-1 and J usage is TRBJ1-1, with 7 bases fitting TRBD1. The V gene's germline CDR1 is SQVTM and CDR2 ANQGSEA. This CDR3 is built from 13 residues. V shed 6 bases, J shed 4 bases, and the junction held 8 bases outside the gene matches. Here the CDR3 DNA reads TGCAGCGTGGGAAACAGGGGAAGCACTGAAGCTTTCTTT. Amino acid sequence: CSVGNRGSTEAFF. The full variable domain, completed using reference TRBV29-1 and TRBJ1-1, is SAVISQKPSRDICQRGTSLTIQCQVDSQVTMMFWYRQQPGQSLTLIATANQGSEATYESGFVIDKFPISRPNLTFSTLTVSNMSPEDSSIYLCSVGNRGSTEAFFGQGTRLTVV.

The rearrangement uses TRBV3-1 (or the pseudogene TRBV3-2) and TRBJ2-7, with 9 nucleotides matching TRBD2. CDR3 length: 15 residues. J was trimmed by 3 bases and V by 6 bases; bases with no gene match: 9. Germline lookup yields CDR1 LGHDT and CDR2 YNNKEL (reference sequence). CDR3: CASSPLAGTDYEQYF. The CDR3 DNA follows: TGTGCCAGCAGTCCTCTAGCGGGAACCGACTACGAGCAGTACTTC.

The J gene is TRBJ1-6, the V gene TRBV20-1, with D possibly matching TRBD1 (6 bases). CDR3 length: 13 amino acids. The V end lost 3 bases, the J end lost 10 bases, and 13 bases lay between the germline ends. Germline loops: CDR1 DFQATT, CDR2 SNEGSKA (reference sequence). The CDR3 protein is CSASPGESSPLHF. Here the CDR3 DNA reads TGCAGTGCTAGTCCAGGGGAGTCCTCACCCCTCCACTTT.

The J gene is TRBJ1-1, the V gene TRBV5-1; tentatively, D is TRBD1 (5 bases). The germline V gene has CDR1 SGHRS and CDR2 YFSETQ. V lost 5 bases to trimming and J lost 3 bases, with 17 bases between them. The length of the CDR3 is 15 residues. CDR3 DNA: TGCGCCAGCAGAGACAGCTCCAGGTGGGACACTGAAGCTTTCTTT. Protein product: CASRDSSRWDTEAFF. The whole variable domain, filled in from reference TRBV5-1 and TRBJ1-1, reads KAGVTQTPRYLIKTRGQQVTLSCSPISGHRSVSWYQQTPGQGLQFLFEYFSETQRNKGNFPGRFSGRQFSNSRSEMNVSTLELGDSALYLCASRDSSRWDTEAFFGQGTRLTVV.

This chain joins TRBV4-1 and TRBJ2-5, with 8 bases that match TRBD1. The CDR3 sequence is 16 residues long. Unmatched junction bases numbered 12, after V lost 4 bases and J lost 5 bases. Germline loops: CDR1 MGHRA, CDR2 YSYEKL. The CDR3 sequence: CASSPSSPGGMETQYF. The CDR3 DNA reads TGCGCCAGCAGCCCATCATCCCCAGGGGGCATGGAGACCCAGTACTTC.

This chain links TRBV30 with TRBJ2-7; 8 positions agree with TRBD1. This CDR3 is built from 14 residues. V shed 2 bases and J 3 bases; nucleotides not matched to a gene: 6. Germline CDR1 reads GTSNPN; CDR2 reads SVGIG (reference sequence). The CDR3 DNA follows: TGTGCCTGGAGTCTAGGACAGGGAAGCTACGAGCAGTACTTC. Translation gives CAWSLGQGSYEQYF. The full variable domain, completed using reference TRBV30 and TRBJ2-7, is SQTIHQWPATLVQPVGSPLSLECTVEGTSNPNLYWYRQAAGRGLQLLFYSVGIGQISSEVPQNLSASRPQDRQFILSSKKLLLSDSGFYLCAWSLGQGSYEQYFGPGTRLTVT.

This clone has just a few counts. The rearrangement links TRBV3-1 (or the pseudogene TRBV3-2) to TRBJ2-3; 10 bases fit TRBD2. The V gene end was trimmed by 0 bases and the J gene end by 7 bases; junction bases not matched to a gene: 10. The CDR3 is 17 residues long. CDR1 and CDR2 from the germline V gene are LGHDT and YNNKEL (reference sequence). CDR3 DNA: TGTGCCAGCAGCCAAGAAAGGTTAGCGGGGGGCAATAATACGCAGTATTTT. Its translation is CASSQERLAGGNNTQYF.

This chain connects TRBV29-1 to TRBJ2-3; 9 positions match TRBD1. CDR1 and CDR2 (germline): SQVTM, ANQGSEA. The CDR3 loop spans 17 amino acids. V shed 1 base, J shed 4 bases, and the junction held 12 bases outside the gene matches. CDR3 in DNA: TGCAGCGTTGAAGGGAGCGCCCGGGACAGGGCGGCAGATACGCAGTATTTT. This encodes CSVEGSARDRAADTQYF.

For the CDR3, the DNA is TGCGCCAGCAGGATTCGGGGGGCTGGATCACCCCTCCACTTT. This codes for CASRIRGAGSPLHF. The V and J genes are TRBV10-2 and TRBJ1-6; possibly TRBD1 for D (6 bases). This CDR3 is 14 amino acids long. CDR1 is WSHSY and CDR2 is SAAADI in the germline V gene. The V end was cut by 6 bases, the J end by 10 bases, with 16 bases between.

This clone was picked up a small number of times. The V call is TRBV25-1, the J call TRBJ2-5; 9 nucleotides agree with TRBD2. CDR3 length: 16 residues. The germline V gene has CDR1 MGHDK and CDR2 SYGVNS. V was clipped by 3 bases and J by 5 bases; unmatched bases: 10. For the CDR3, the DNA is TGTGCCAGCAGTGAGCTGATCGGGACTAGCTATGAGACCCAGTACTTC. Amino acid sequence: CASSELIGTSYETQYF. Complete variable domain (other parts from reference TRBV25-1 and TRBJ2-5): EADIYQTPRYLVIGTGKKITLECSQTMGHDKMYWYQQDPGMELHLIHYSYGVNSTEKGDLSSESTVSRIRTEHFPLTLESARPSHTSQYLCASSELIGTSYETQYFGPGTRLLVL.

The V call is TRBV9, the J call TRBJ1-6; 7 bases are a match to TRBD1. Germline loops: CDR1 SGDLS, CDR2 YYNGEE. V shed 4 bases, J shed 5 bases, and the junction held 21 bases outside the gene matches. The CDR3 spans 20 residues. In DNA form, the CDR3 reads TGTGCCAGCAGCCAAGACCCGACAGGGATGTTTATTAAGGATAATTCACCCCTCCACTTT. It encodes CASSQDPTGMFIKDNSPLHF.

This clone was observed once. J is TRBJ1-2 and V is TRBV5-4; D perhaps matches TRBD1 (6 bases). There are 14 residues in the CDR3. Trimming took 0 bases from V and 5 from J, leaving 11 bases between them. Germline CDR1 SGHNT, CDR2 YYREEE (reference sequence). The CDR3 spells CASSLGGQGYGYTF. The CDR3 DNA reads TGTGCCAGCAGCTTGGGGGGGCAGGGGTATGGCTACACCTTC.